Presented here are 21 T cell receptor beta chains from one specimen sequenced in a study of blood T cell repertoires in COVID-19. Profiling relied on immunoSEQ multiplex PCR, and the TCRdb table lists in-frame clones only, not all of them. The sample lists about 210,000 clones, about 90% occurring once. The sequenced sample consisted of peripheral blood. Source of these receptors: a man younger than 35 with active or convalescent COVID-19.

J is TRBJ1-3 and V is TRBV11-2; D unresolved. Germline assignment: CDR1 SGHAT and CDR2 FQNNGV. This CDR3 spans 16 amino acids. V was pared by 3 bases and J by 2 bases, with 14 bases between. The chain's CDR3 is CASSFEVQIAGNTIYF. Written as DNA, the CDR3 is TGTGCCAGCAGCTTCGAGGTCCAGATCGCTGGAAACACCATATATTTT.

The CDR3 DNA sequence: TGCGCCAGCAGTGGGGGACAGGGCCGCAGTTCACCCCTCCACTTT. Its translation is CASSGGQGRSSPLHF. The V and J genes are TRBV10-1 and TRBJ1-6, with 9 positions matching TRBD1. CDR1 is WNHNN, CDR2 SYGVQD, per germline (reference sequence). CDR3 length: 15 amino acids. The V segment lost 4 bases and the J segment 9 bases; nucleotides outside the gene matches: 7.

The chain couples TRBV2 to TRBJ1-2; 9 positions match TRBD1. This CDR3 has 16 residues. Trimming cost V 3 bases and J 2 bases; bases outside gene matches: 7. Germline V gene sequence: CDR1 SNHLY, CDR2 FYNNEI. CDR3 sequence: CASSEWDREGNYGYTF. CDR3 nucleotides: TGTGCCAGCAGTGAGTGGGACAGGGAGGGAAACTATGGCTACACCTTC.

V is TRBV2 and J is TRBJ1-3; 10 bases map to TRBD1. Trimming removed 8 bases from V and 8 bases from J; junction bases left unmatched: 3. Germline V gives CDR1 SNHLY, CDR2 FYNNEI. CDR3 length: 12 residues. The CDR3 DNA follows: TGTGCCAGCCGGGACAGGGGAGACACCATATATTTT. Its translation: CASRDRGDTIYF.

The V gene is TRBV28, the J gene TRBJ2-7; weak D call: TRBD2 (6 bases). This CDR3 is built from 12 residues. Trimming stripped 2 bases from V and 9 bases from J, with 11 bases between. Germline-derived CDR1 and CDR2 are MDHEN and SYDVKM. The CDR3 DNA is TGTGCCAGCAGTTTAACGGGGCGGGGGCAGTACTTC. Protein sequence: CASSLTGRGQYF. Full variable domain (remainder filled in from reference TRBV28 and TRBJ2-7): DVKVTQSSRYLVKRTGEKVFLECVQDMDHENMFWYRQDPGLGLRLIYFSYDVKMKEKGDIPEGYSVSREKKERFSLILESASTNQTSMYLCASSLTGRGQYFGPGTRLTVT.

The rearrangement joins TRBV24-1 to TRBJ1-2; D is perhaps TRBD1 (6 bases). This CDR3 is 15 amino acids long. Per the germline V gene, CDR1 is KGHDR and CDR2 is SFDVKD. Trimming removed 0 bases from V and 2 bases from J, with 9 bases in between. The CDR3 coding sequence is TGTGCCACCAGTGATTTGGGACAGAGGAACTATGGCTACACCTTC. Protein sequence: CATSDLGQRNYGYTF.

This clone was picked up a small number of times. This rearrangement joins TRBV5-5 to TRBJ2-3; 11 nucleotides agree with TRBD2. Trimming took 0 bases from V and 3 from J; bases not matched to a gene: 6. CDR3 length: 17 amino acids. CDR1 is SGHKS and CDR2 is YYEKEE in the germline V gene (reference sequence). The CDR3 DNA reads TGTGCCAGCAGCTTGGTCCCTAGCGGGAGGAGTACAGATACGCAGTATTTT. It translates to CASSLVPSGRSTDTQYF.

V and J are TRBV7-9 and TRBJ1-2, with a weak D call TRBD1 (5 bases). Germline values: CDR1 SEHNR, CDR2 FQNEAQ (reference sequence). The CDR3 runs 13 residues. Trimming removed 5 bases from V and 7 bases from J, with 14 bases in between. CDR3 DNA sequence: TGTGCCAGCAGCGCCGGACAATTGTTTGGCTACACCTTC. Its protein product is CASSAGQLFGYTF.

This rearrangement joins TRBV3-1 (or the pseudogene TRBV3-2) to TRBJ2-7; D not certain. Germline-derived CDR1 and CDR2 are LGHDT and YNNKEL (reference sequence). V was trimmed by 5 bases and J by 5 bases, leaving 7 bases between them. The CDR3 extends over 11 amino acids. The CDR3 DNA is TGTGCCAGCAGCAACACGCACGAGCAGTACTTC. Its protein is CASSNTHEQYF.

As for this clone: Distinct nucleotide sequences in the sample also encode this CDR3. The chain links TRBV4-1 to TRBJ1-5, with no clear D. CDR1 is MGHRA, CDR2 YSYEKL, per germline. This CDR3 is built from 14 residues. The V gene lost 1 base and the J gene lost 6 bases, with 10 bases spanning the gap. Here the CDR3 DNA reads TGCGCCAGCAGCCAAGGACAAGGTGGTCAGCCCCAGCATTTT. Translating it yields CASSQGQGGQPQHF.

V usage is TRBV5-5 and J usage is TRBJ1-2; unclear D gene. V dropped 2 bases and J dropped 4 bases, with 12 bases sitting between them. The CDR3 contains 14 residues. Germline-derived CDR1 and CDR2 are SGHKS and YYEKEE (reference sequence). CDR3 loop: CASSFGSGGYGYTF. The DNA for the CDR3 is TGTGCCAGCAGCTTTGGGAGTGGAGGCTATGGCTACACCTTC.

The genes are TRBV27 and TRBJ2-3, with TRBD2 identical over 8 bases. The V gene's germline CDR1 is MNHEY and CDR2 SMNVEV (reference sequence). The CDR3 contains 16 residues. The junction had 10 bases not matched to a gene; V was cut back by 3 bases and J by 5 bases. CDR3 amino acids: CASSFERRLAGDTQYF. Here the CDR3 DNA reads TGTGCCAGCAGTTTTGAACGTAGGCTAGCGGGAGATACGCAGTATTTT.

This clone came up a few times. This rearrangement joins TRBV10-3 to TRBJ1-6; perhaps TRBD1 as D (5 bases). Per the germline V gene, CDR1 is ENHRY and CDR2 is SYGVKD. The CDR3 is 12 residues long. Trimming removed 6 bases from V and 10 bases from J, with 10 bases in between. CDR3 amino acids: CAIRQEGSPLHF. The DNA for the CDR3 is TGTGCCATCAGACAGGAGGGGTCACCCCTCCACTTT.

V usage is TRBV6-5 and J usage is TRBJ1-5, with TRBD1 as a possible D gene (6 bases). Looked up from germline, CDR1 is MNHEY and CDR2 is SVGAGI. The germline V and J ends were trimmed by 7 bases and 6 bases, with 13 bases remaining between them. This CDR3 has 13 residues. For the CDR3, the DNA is TGTGCCAGCAACGGACAGTTCAGTCAGCCCCAGCATTTT. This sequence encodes CASNGQFSQPQHF.

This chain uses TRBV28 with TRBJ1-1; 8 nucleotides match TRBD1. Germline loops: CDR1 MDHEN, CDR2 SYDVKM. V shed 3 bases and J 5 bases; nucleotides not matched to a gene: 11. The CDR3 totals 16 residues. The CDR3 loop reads CASSFSGGRGLTEAFF. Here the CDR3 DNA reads TGTGCCAGCAGTTTCTCAGGGGGCAGGGGATTAACTGAAGCTTTCTTT.

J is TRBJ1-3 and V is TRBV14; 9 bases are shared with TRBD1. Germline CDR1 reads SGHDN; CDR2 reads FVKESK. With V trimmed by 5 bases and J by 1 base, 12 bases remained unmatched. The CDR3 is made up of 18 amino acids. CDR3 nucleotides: TGTGCCAGCAGCGCAAGGGGCCTTGGACAGGGGTCTGGAAACACCATATATTTT. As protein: CASSARGLGQGSGNTIYF. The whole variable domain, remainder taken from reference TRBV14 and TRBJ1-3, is EAGVTQFPSHSVIEKGQTVTLRCDPISGHDNLYWYRRVMGKEIKFLLHFVKESKQDESGMPNNRFLAERTGGTYSTLKVQPAELEDSGVYFCASSARGLGQGSGNTIYFGEGSWLTVV.

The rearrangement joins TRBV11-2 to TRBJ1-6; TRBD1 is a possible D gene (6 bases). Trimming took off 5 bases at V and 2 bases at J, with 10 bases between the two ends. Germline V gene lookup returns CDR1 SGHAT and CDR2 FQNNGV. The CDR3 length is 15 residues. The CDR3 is CASSTRTAYNSPLHF. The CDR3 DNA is TGTGCCAGCAGCACCCGGACAGCCTATAATTCACCCCTCCACTTT.

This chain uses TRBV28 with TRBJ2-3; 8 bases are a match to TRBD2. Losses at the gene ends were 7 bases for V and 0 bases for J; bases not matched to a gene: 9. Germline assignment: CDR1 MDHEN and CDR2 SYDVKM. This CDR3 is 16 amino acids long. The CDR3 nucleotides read TGTGCCAGCACAGCTAGCGGGCGGACCAGCACAGATACGCAGTATTTT. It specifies CASTASGRTSTDTQYF. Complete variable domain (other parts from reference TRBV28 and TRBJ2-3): DVKVTQSSRYLVKRTGEKVFLECVQDMDHENMFWYRQDPGLGLRLIYFSYDVKMKEKGDIPEGYSVSREKKERFSLILESASTNQTSMYLCASTASGRTSTDTQYFGPGTRLTVL.

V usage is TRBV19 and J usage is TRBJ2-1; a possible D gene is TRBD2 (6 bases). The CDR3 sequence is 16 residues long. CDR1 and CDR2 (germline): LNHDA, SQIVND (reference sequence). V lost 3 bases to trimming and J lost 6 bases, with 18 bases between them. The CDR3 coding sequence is TGTGCCAGTAGTATGGCCCGCGGGATGGGGTTCAATGAGCAGTTCTTC. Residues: CASSMARGMGFNEQFF.

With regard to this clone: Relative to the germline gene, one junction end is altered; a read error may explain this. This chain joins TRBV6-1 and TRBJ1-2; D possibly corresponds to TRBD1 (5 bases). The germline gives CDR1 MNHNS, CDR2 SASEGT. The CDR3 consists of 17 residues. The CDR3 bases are TGTGCCAGCAGTAAAGCAAGGGGCACCTTTCAAAACTATGGCTACACCTTC. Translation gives CASSKARGTFQNYGYTF.

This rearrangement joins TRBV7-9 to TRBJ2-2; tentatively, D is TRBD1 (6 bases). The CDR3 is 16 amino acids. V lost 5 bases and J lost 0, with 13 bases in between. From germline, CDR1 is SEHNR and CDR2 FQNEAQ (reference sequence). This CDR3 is CASSLHRESNTGELFF. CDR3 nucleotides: TGTGCCAGCAGCCTGCACAGGGAGTCGAACACCGGGGAGCTGTTTTTT.